Each of the 2 T cell receptor beta chains below was sequenced from the same sample in a study of Graves' ophthalmopathy and Graves' hyperthyroidism (dated by TCRdb to 2016 to 2019). The sequencer listed for this sample is Illumina HiSeq 2000. For repertoire sequencing, TCR beta CDR3 regions were amplified from RNA transcripts. HTBI primers and the Qiagen OneStep RT-PCR kit were used in a first-round RT-PCR, which was followed by a second-round multiplex PCR, size selection and purification. TCRdb reprocessing: public reads trimmed at Q25 with fastp, clones called with MiXCR, in-frame beta chains kept. Rows matching on CDR3 protein sequence are summarized as one entry with the most common DNA and genes. The sample includes 900,000 to 1,200,000 distinct CDR3 sequences, with less than 45% observed a single time. More than 9.5% of the sample comes from the top ten. The sample taken for sequencing was peripheral blood or thyroid tissue (not recorded which). Receptors were obtained from an adult man with Graves' hyperthyroidism.

Turning to this clonotype: This may be a read error, as it is one base from a much larger clone. The chain recombines TRBV13 with TRBJ1-1; D uncertain. Germline lookup yields CDR1 PRHDT and CDR2 FYEKMQ (reference sequence). CDR3 length: 13 residues. Between the trimmed V and J ends, which lost 1 base and 8 bases, there was a span of 11 bases. The CDR3 sequence is CASSLVGRAEAFF. As DNA, the CDR3 is TGTGCCAGCAGCTTAGTGGGCAGAGCAGAAGCTTTCTTT.

This clonotype appeared many times. The chain employs TRBV20-1 and TRBJ2-7, with 8 bases fitting TRBD1. After removal of 5 bases from V and 3 bases from J, the junction contained 9 bases not matched to a gene. Looked up from germline, CDR1 is DFQATT and CDR2 is SNEGSKA (reference sequence). The CDR3 spans 14 residues. The DNA for the CDR3 is TGCAGTGCTTCGAGAGGACAGGGTATCTACGAGCAGTACTTC. Protein sequence: CSASRGQGIYEQYF.